What follows describes a single T cell receptor beta chain. The V end was cut by 5 bases, the J end by 1 base, with 15 bases between. The CDR3 has 16 amino acids. CDR1 and CDR2 (germline): SGHVS, FQNEAQ. This sample is drawn from a study of blood T cell repertoires in COVID-19. Overall study: Collection of acute and convalescent COVID-19 samples took place in the United States, Italy and Spain. T cells, B-cell-depleted T cells, or PBMCs supplied cDNA or gDNA.

Methods used by the authors: Using reference gene primer amplification, nucleated cell counts were estimated. Libraries were prepared by immunoSEQ multiplex PCR; TCRdb keeps only in-frame clonotypes and omits some of them. The V and J calls and clone size come from that table; D and trimming were worked out from the DNA. The data show 350,000 to 450,000 clones, with 70% to 90% seen just once and around 7.4% held by the top ten. Seattle researchers signed up patients amid active infection and tracked them longitudinally. This receptor was obtained from a woman aged 60-70 years with COVID-19, enrolled during active disease. The chain links TRBV7-8 to TRBJ1-5, with a weak D call TRBD1 (6 bases). The sequenced material came from peripheral blood. Written as DNA, the CDR3 is TGTGCCAGCAGCATCCAAGGGGGAAACAGCAATCAGCCCCAGCATTTT. This encodes CASSIQGGNSNQPQHF.